The rows below give T cell receptor beta chains drawn from one sample of a study of vaccination effects on CD4 cells after COVID-19. Using immunoSEQ multiplex PCR, the repertoire was profiled, and TCRdb retains in-frame clones only, with some absent. The sample lists fewer than 35,000 clones; 70% to 75% were seen once. Which antigens these TCRs recognize remains unknown. Sequencing used CD4+ T cells from PBMCs cultured without peptide, obtained after COVID-19 vaccination. The receptors here all came from a human donor who received a COVID-19 vaccine. Each CDR3 is given with its conserved first and last residue. The D gene is left open where the match is weak. Expanded clones get a size class; other rows say once, few or many, or leave the size out.

D	size	V	J	CDR3	DNA
NA	NA	TRBV7-2	TRBJ2-3	CASSPGPFTDTQYF	TGTGCCAGCAGCCCAGGGCCGTTCACAGATACGCAGTATTTT
TRBD2	few	TRBV5-1	TRBJ2-1	CASSLGDYSYNEQFF	TGCGCCAGCAGCTTGGGGGACTACTCCTACAATGAGCAGTTCTTC
NA	NA	TRBV18	TRBJ2-7	CASSPNNREQYF	TGTGCCAGCTCACCAAATAATAGGGAGCAGTACTTC
TRBD1	NA	TRBV28	TRBJ1-2	CASSGTGAQGYTF	TGTGCCAGCAGTGGGACAGGAGCTCAAGGCTACACCTTC
TRBD1	NA	TRBV3-1/TRBV3-2	TRBJ2-2	CASSQYRGGELFF	TGTGCCAGCAGCCAATACAGGGGCGGGGAGCTGTTTTTT
NA	NA	TRBV12-3/TRBV12-4	TRBJ1-1	CASSPRMEAFF	TGTGCCAGCAGTCCCAGAATGGAAGCTTTCTTT
TRBD1	NA	TRBV28	TRBJ1-4	CASSSYGRGQANEKLFF	TGTGCCAGCAGTTCCTACGGCAGGGGGCAGGCTAATGAAAAACTGTTTTTT
TRBD1	NA	TRBV19	TRBJ2-2	CASATGAGELFF	TGTGCCAGCGCGACAGGGGCCGGGGAGCTGTTTTTT
TRBD1	NA	TRBV7-2	TRBJ1-4	CASSLAAGGEEKLFF	TGTGCCAGCAGCTTAGCCGCAGGGGGAGAGGAAAAACTGTTTTTT
NA	NA	TRBV19	TRBJ2-2	CASGDRINTGELFF	TGTGCCAGTGGCGACAGAATTAACACCGGGGAGCTGTTTTTT
TRBD2	NA	TRBV28	TRBJ2-7	CASSLGGRSSYEQYF	TGTGCCAGCAGTTTAGGCGGGAGAAGCTCCTACGAGCAGTACTTC
TRBD1	NA	TRBV10-1	TRBJ1-2	CASSEQGAGGYTF	TGCGCCAGCAGTGAGCAGGGGGCGGGTGGCTACACCTTC
TRBD2	NA	TRBV27	TRBJ2-1	CASSLLAGVGNEQFF	TGTGCCAGCAGTTTACTAGCGGGGGTTGGAAATGAGCAGTTCTTC
NA	few	TRBV5-1	TRBJ2-5	CASSPIRVQETQYF	TGCGCCAGCAGCCCCATACGAGTTCAAGAGACCCAGTACTTC
TRBD1	NA	TRBV28	TRBJ2-5	CASSLRGGETQYF	TGTGCCAGCAGTTTACGAGGGGGCGAGACCCAGTACTTC
NA	NA	TRBV14	TRBJ2-7	CASSQVRTEQYF	TGTGCCAGCAGCCAAGTAAGAACCGAGCAGTACTTC
NA	NA	TRBV15	TRBJ2-2	CATSRDINKGTGELFF	TGTGCCACCAGCAGAGATATCAACAAGGGGACCGGGGAGCTGTTTTTT
TRBD1	NA	TRBV6-6	TRBJ2-1	CASKTTGGVNEQFF	TGTGCCAGCAAGACGACAGGGGGTGTTAATGAGCAGTTCTTC
NA	NA	TRBV7-2	TRBJ1-1	CASRGLRNTEAFF	TGTGCCAGCCGAGGCCTGAGGAACACTGAAGCTTTCTTT
TRBD2	NA	TRBV14	TRBJ2-2	CASSQGLAEFKTGELFF	TGTGCCAGCAGCCAAGGACTAGCGGAATTTAAAACCGGGGAGCTGTTTTTT
TRBD2	NA	TRBV20-1	TRBJ2-1	CSASGSGGLYEQFF	TGCAGTGCTAGTGGTAGCGGGGGTCTTTATGAGCAGTTCTTC
NA	few	TRBV14	TRBJ2-2	CASRPGTNTGELFF	TGTGCCAGCAGGCCAGGGACAAACACCGGGGAGCTGTTTTTT
TRBD1	NA	TRBV28	TRBJ1-2	CASSLYIGDRDGYTF	TGTGCCAGCAGTTTATATATTGGCGACAGGGACGGCTACACCTTC
NA	NA	TRBV6-5	TRBJ2-7	CASSYGQQASYEQYF	TGTGCCAGCAGTTACGGGCAGCAGGCATCCTACGAGCAGTACTTC
NA	NA	TRBV3-1/TRBV3-2	TRBJ1-3	CASSRDTSGNTIYF	TGTGCCAGCAGCCGGGACACCTCTGGAAACACCATATATTTT
TRBD1	once	TRBV10-3	TRBJ2-1	CAISQIPRSDRGRYNEQFF	TGTGCCATCAGTCAAATACCTAGAAGCGACAGGGGAAGGTACAATGAGCAGTTCTTC
NA	once	TRBV30	TRBJ1-1	CAWSVGGAVRNTEAFF	TGTGCCTGGAGTGTAGGGGGGGCGGTGAGGAACACTGAAGCTTTCTTT
TRBD1	NA	TRBV18	TRBJ2-7	CASSTLGQGSYEQYF	TGTGCCAGCTCGACCCTAGGACAGGGCTCCTACGAGCAGTACTTC
NA	NA	TRBV5-1	TRBJ2-7	CASSLGWTANYEQYF	TGCGCCAGCAGCCTGGGATGGACAGCTAATTACGAGCAGTACTTC
NA	NA	TRBV3-1/TRBV3-2	TRBJ2-3	CASSHGVPPRDTQYF	TGTGCCAGCAGTCACGGTGTTCCCCCACGGGATACGCAGTATTTT
NA	NA	TRBV6-5	TRBJ2-2	CASRDGQGVTGELFF	TGTGCCAGCAGAGATGGACAAGGGGTCACCGGGGAGCTGTTTTTT
TRBD1	NA	TRBV19	TRBJ1-5	CASSPRQGYNQPQHF	TGTGCCAGTAGCCCACGACAGGGGTACAATCAGCCCCAGCATTTT
NA	NA	TRBV12-5	TRBJ2-1	CASGRGLGEQFF	TGTGCTAGTGGCCGGGGGCTCGGTGAGCAGTTCTTC
TRBD2	once	TRBV11-2	TRBJ2-5	CASRNSGGETQYF	TGTGCCAGCAGAAATAGCGGGGGAGAGACCCAGTACTTC
NA	NA	TRBV30	TRBJ2-3	CAWDDRWGQYF	TGTGCCTGGGATGATCGGTGGGGGCAGTATTTT
NA	NA	TRBV2	TRBJ2-3	CASSDGLLTDTQYF	TGTGCCAGCAGTGATGGTCTGCTCACAGATACGCAGTATTTT
NA	NA	TRBV7-3	TRBJ2-1	CASSLEGNEQFF	TGTGCCAGCAGCTTGGAAGGCAATGAGCAGTTCTTC
NA	NA	TRBV5-1	TRBJ2-5	CASSLGTAFSQETQYF	TGCGCCAGCAGCTTGGGGACAGCGTTTTCCCAAGAGACCCAGTACTTC
NA	NA	TRBV29-1	TRBJ1-1	CSVARGYTEAFF	TGCAGCGTTGCCCGAGGGTACACTGAAGCTTTCTTT
NA	NA	TRBV3-1/TRBV3-2	TRBJ1-6	CASSSGQKNSPLHF	TGTGCCAGCAGCTCGGGACAAAAGAATTCACCCCTCCACTTT